This entry lists 21 T cell receptor beta chains sequenced from one sample in a study of identical twins. MiXCR, applied by TCRdb to the 5' RACE reads, yields one record per CDR3 protein. The table records over 200,000 distinct CDR3 sequences, 6.5% to 8% of them present only once. These data were also filed under a second study, of T cells expressing NK-cell markers.

Sequencing used CD8+ T cells sorted from blood. Source of these receptors: a woman under 30 in good health.

This clonotype turned up a few times. V and J are TRBV27 and TRBJ2-5; D uncertain. Germline V gives CDR1 MNHEY, CDR2 SMNVEV (reference sequence). Deletions cut 7 bases from V and 5 bases from J, with 11 bases between. The CDR3 covers 12 residues. DNA for the CDR3: TGTGCCAGCACCTCCCGGACGGAGACCCAGTACTTC. Translated, it gives CASTSRTETQYF.

This clonotype was detected only a few times. This chain connects TRBV5-5 to TRBJ2-7; the D is unclear. The V end lost 1 base, the J end lost 5 bases, and 16 bases lay between the germline ends. The CDR3 totals 15 residues. The germline gives CDR1 SGHKS, CDR2 YYEKEE (reference sequence). CDR3 DNA sequence: TGTGCCAGCAGCTTGTTCTTAAGGGCGGCGGACGAGCAGTACTTC. Its translation: CASSLFLRAADEQYF.

This clonotype was seen more than once but under ten times. CDR3 nucleotide sequence: TGTGCCAGCAGCGGCCTGGAGGCCAAAAACATTCAGTACTTC. Translation: CASSGLEAKNIQYF. The rearrangement uses TRBV28 and TRBJ2-4, with D unresolved. From germline, CDR1 is MDHEN and CDR2 SYDVKM. The V end lost 6 bases, the J end lost 1 base, and 10 bases lay between the germline ends. CDR3 length: 14 amino acids.

This clonotype was counted ten times or more. The chain employs TRBV12-3 or TRBV12-4 and TRBJ2-4; D ambiguous. With 6 bases removed from V and 10 bases from J, the gap between germline ends came to 13 bases. The CDR3 runs 12 residues. CDR3 in amino acids: CASSPSWRIQYF. DNA of the CDR3: TGTGCCAGCAGCCCGTCCTGGCGGATTCAGTACTTC.

This clonotype occurred many times. The gene calls are TRBV9 and TRBJ1-2; TRBD1 matches 8 bases. This CDR3 region has 16 residues. V was pared by 4 bases and J by 2 bases, with 10 bases of the junction left unmatched. CDR1 is SGDLS, CDR2 YYNGEE, per germline. The CDR3 DNA reads TGTGCCAGCAGCCCCTCAGGGGGCCATAGGAACTATGGCTACACCTTC. This translates into CASSPSGGHRNYGYTF.

This clonotype was seen many times. The chain couples TRBV12-3 or TRBV12-4 to TRBJ1-1; D ambiguous. CDR3 length: 13 amino acids. Between the trimmed V and J ends, which lost 6 bases and 4 bases, there was a span of 12 bases. Here the CDR3 reads CASSSGWLTEAFF. The CDR3 DNA follows: TGTGCCAGCAGCTCGGGCTGGCTCACTGAAGCTTTCTTT.

This clonotype was counted ten times or more. J is TRBJ2-1 and V is TRBV29-1; weak D call: TRBD1 (8 bases). This CDR3 is 15 amino acids long. The germline gives CDR1 SQVTM, CDR2 ANQGSEA. Trimming cost V 6 bases and J 9 bases, with 24 bases left between them. The CDR3 region has the DNA TGCAGCGTGGCAGGGGGCTCGGTCCCTAGCGGTGAGCAGTTCTTC. Its protein is CSVAGGSVPSGEQFF.

This clonotype was found a few times. The chain has TRBV3-1 and TRBJ2-7; 8 bases line up with TRBD1. Trimming removed 1 base from V and 4 bases from J; junction bases left unmatched: 9. Looked up from germline, CDR1 is LGHDT and CDR2 is YNNKEL (reference sequence). The CDR3 is 16 amino acids. The CDR3 sequence is CASSQGVGTGVYEQYF. The CDR3 DNA is TGTGCCAGCAGCCAAGGAGTGGGGACAGGAGTATACGAGCAGTACTTC.

This clonotype has only a few counts. This chain connects TRBV30 to TRBJ2-3; unclear D gene. Trimming took 3 bases from V and 3 from J, leaving 10 bases between them. Germline CDR1 is GTSNPN and CDR2 is SVGIG (reference sequence). CDR3 length equals 13 residues. The CDR3, as DNA: TGTGCCTGGAGCGTCGGTTTGACAGATACGCAGTATTTT. Translating gives CAWSVGLTDTQYF.

At least ten counts were recorded for this clonotype. CDR3 amino acids: CASRPGRVIADTQYF. CDR3 bases: TGTGCCAGCAGACCCGGGCGGGTTATCGCAGATACGCAGTATTTT. The rearrangement uses TRBV27 and TRBJ2-3; a possible D gene is TRBD2 (5 bases). Germline V gives CDR1 MNHEY, CDR2 SMNVEV (reference sequence). Trimming stripped 6 bases from V and 4 bases from J, with 17 bases between. The CDR3 is 15 residues long.

V usage is TRBV12-3 or TRBV12-4 and J usage is TRBJ2-3, with 8 nucleotides matching TRBD2. V lost 7 bases to trimming and J lost 6 bases; unmatched junction nucleotides: 6. This CDR3 has 13 amino acids. CDR3 loop: CASTYGGGDTQYF. The CDR3 bases are TGTGCCAGCACGTACGGGGGGGGGGATACGCAGTATTTT.

This clonotype was seen a handful of times. CDR3 sequence (DNA): TGTGCCAGCAGCTTAGCGCTACTAGCGGGGCCCTACGAGCAGTACTTC. Encoded protein: CASSLALLAGPYEQYF. The chain uses TRBV7-8 and TRBJ2-7, with 10 bases aligning to TRBD2. CDR1 SGHVS and CDR2 FQNEAQ come from the germline V gene. This CDR3 is 16 amino acids long. The V segment lost 0 bases and the J segment 2 bases; nucleotides outside the gene matches: 4.

The V call is TRBV14, the J call TRBJ2-3, with D perhaps matching TRBD1 or TRBD2 (5 bases each). The V and J ends lost 0 bases and 5 bases respectively, with 15 bases between them. The CDR3 is made up of 16 amino acids. The germline gives CDR1 SGHDN, CDR2 FVKESK. This CDR3 reads CASSQDGGAAIDTQYF. CDR3 sequence (DNA): TGTGCCAGCAGCCAAGATGGGGGAGCGGCGATAGATACGCAGTATTTT.

In this sample, this clonotype turned up many times. This chain links TRBV6-4 with TRBJ2-1, with TRBD1 identical over 7 bases. Germline values: CDR1 MRHNA, CDR2 SNTAGT. V was pared by 8 bases and J by 7 bases, with 8 bases of the junction left unmatched. The CDR3 runs to 13 residues. The CDR3 region has the DNA TGTGCCAGCGCCCGGGACAGCGAAAATGAGCAGTTCTTC. This codes for CASARDSENEQFF.

This clonotype was seen only a few times. This rearrangement joins TRBV10-3 to TRBJ2-1; TRBD2 matches 14 bases. Germline V lookup: CDR1 ENHRY, CDR2 SYGVKD. Germline trimming cut 10 bases from V and 3 bases from J; bases unmatched to any gene: 5. This CDR3 comprises 15 residues. CDR3: CATGTSGGLYNEQFF. The CDR3 nucleotides are TGTGCCACCGGGACTAGCGGGGGTCTCTACAATGAGCAGTTCTTC.

This clonotype was observed at least ten times. The chain is built from TRBV6-1 and TRBJ2-4; 8 nucleotides agree with TRBD1. J gave up 3 bases and V 4 bases, and 8 bases lay outside the gene matches. CDR1 is MNHNS and CDR2 is SASEGT in the germline V gene. The CDR3 runs to 16 residues. The CDR3 reads CASSGKTGVGKNIQYF. The CDR3, as DNA: TGTGCCAGCAGTGGGAAGACAGGGGTCGGCAAAAACATTCAGTACTTC.

V usage is TRBV4-3 and J usage is TRBJ1-2; no reliable D call. V was trimmed by 0 bases and J by 0 bases, leaving 8 bases between them. Per germline, CDR1 LGHNA and CDR2 YSLEER. CDR3 size: 15 residues. CDR3 in DNA: TGCGCCAGCAGCCAAGATGGGGTTGCTAACTATGGCTACACCTTC. It specifies CASSQDGVANYGYTF.

This clonotype has ten or more counts. The CDR3: CASSLGGQGATGELFF. Written as DNA, the CDR3 is TGTGCCAGCAGCTTAGGGGGACAGGGGGCGACCGGGGAGCTGTTTTTT. The V gene is TRBV11-2, the J gene TRBJ2-2; 12 nucleotides agree with TRBD1. Germline CDR1 and CDR2: SGHAT and FQNNGV. The CDR3 contains 16 residues. V dropped 1 base and J dropped 5; count of bases not matched to a gene: 2.

The J gene is TRBJ2-1, the V gene TRBV5-5; D is tentatively TRBD1 or TRBD2 (6 bases each). CDR3 length: 13 residues. The germline gives CDR1 SGHKS, CDR2 YYEKEE (reference sequence). V was trimmed by 4 bases and J by 8 bases, leaving 13 bases between them. CDR3 sequence: CASSPGAHYEQFF. The CDR3 DNA reads TGTGCCAGCAGCCCGGGGGCCCACTATGAGCAGTTCTTC. Looking up the rest from reference TRBV5-5 and TRBJ2-1 gives the full variable domain: DAGVTQSPTHLIKTRGQQVTLRCSPISGHKSVSWYQQVLGQGPQFIFQYYEKEERGRGNFPDRFSARQFPNYSSELNVNALLLGDSALYLCASSPGAHYEQFFGPGTRLTVL.

This clonotype was detected only a few times. The chain combines TRBV20-1 with TRBJ2-7; 9 nucleotides match TRBD1. This CDR3 is 15 amino acids long. CDR1 DFQATT and CDR2 SNEGSKA come from the germline V gene (reference sequence). The V gene end was trimmed by 3 bases and the J gene end by 0 bases; junction bases not matched to a gene: 6. The CDR3, as DNA: TGCAGTGCTAGGGGGGACAGGGCAATCTCCTACGAGCAGTACTTC. It translates to CSARGDRAISYEQYF.

This clonotype was counted only a few times. This sequence joins TRBV27 and TRBJ1-5; 9 bases align to TRBD1. Germline lookup yields CDR1 MNHEY and CDR2 SMNVEV (reference sequence). The CDR3 covers 12 residues. Unmatched junction bases numbered 0, after V lost 8 bases and J lost 4 bases. The CDR3 nucleotides are TGTGCCAGCGGGACAGGGAATCAGCCCCAGCATTTT. This codes for CASGTGNQPQHF.